Below, 13 T cell receptor beta chains from the same sample are listed, as sequenced in a study of blood T cell repertoires in COVID-19. The protocol was immunoSEQ multiplex PCR, while the TCRdb copy is restricted to in-frame clones and leaves out a portion. The table records over 95,000 clones, roughly 90% of them present only once. The sequenced sample consisted of peripheral blood. Source of these receptors: a human donor with acute or convalescent COVID-19. The donor label of this sample is uncertain.

This clone was counted a single time. The CDR3 coding sequence is TGTGCCAGCAGACAGGGGGGTAACTATGGCTACACCTTC. Residues: CASRQGGNYGYTF. This chain connects TRBV28 to TRBJ1-2; the match to TRBD1 covers 8 bases. CDR1 and CDR2 from the germline V gene are MDHEN and SYDVKM. This CDR3 region has 13 residues. The J segment lost 1 base and the V segment lost 6 bases, leaving 1 base of the junction unmatched.

The CDR3 reads CASSSVAYSTDTQYF. The CDR3 bases are TGTGCCAGCAGCTCCGTAGCATATAGCACAGATACGCAGTATTTT. V and J are TRBV7-2 and TRBJ2-3; unclear D gene. This CDR3 contains 15 residues. Germline assignment: CDR1 SGHTA and CDR2 FQGNSA. V was clipped by 4 bases and J by 0 bases, with 11 bases between them.

V is TRBV5-1 and J is TRBJ1-1; TRBD1 aligns across 7 bases. The junction had 7 bases not matched to a gene; V was cut back by 5 bases and J by 0 bases. Germline V CDR1 and CDR2: SGHRS, YFSETQ. CDR3 length: 15 amino acids. CDR3 bases: TGCGCCAGCAGAGCGTCGACAGGGATGAACACTGAAGCTTTCTTT. Its protein product is CASRASTGMNTEAFF. The whole variable domain, remainder taken from reference TRBV5-1 and TRBJ1-1, is KAGVTQTPRYLIKTRGQQVTLSCSPISGHRSVSWYQQTPGQGLQFLFEYFSETQRNKGNFPGRFSGRQFSNSRSEMNVSTLELGDSALYLCASRASTGMNTEAFFGQGTRLTVV.

The chain recombines TRBV7-9 with TRBJ1-2; the match to TRBD1 covers 9 bases. The CDR3 loop spans 13 amino acids. J gave up 6 bases and V 7 bases, and 6 bases lay outside the gene matches. Looked up from germline, CDR1 is SEHNR and CDR2 is FQNEAQ (reference sequence). The CDR3 DNA reads as TGTGCCAGCACCGGACAGGGGATAGATGGCTACACCTTC. Translation: CASTGQGIDGYTF.

The chain has TRBV2 and TRBJ1-2; D is possibly TRBD1 (5 bases). Germline assignment: CDR1 SNHLY and CDR2 FYNNEI. The V gene lost 6 bases and the J gene lost 8 bases, with 19 bases spanning the gap. The CDR3 runs to 14 residues. CDR3 loop: CASRAGRNSGGYTF. In DNA form, the CDR3 reads TGTGCCAGCAGGGCGGGGCGCAATTCGGGGGGCTACACCTTC.

The chain employs TRBV28 and TRBJ2-1; no firm D call. V lost 5 bases, J lost 9 bases, and 8 bases lay in between. Germline V gives CDR1 MDHEN, CDR2 SYDVKM. This CDR3 is built from 11 residues. The CDR3 protein is CASSLTSEQFF. In nucleotides, the CDR3 is TGTGCCAGCAGTCTTACAAGTGAGCAGTTCTTC.

This rearrangement joins TRBV12-1 to TRBJ2-7; the D segment call TRBD2 is taken from the table without a DNA check. TRBV12-1 has pseudogene status. The CDR3 runs 17 residues. The CDR3 protein is CASSFGPGRGDNYEQYF. DNA of the CDR3: TGTGCCAGCAGCTTTGGGCCTGGGAGGGGAGACAACTACGAGCAGTACTTC.

This chain uses TRBV3-1 (or the pseudogene TRBV3-2) with TRBJ2-7; a weak D match, TRBD1 (5 bases). The V end lost 4 bases, the J end lost 1 base, and 8 bases lay between the germline ends. CDR1 is LGHDT and CDR2 is YNNKEL in the germline V gene (reference sequence). CDR3 length: 13 residues. DNA of the CDR3: TGTGCCAGCAGCCGTCAGGGTTCCTACGAGCAGTACTTC. Translating gives CASSRQGSYEQYF.

The rearrangement joins TRBV9 to TRBJ2-7; D is ambiguous. This CDR3 spans 14 amino acids. Germline loops: CDR1 SGDLS, CDR2 YYNGEE. Trimming removed 0 bases at V and 0 bases at J, with 7 bases between. The DNA of the CDR3 is TGTGCCAGCAGCGTAGATCTAGGCTCCTACGAGCAGTACTTC. Residues: CASSVDLGSYEQYF.

This clone was seen just once. The chain recombines TRBV19 with TRBJ2-1; TRBD2 aligns across 13 bases. There are 15 residues in the CDR3. After removal of 4 bases from V and 8 bases from J, the junction contained 5 bases not matched to a gene. The germline CDR1 and CDR2 sequences are LNHDA and SQIVND (reference sequence). In DNA form, the CDR3 reads TGTGCCAGTAGTACTAAGACTAGCGGGGGGTATGAGCAGTTCTTC. As protein: CASSTKTSGGYEQFF.

The chain couples TRBV10-3 to TRBJ1-1; D might be TRBD1 (5 bases). The germline V and J ends were trimmed by 3 bases and 8 bases, with 13 bases remaining between them. This CDR3 comprises 13 residues. CDR1 and CDR2 from the germline V gene are ENHRY and SYGVKD. This CDR3 is CAISEPRQQEAFF. CDR3 bases: TGTGCCATCAGTGAACCCCGACAGCAAGAAGCTTTCTTT.

This chain links TRBV6-2 or TRBV6-3 with TRBJ1-3; D ambiguous. Trimming removed 2 bases from V and 0 bases from J, with 8 bases in between. This CDR3 contains 15 residues. Germline assignment: CDR1 MNHEY and CDR2 SVGEGT. CDR3 in amino acids: CASSYGGLSGNTIYF. DNA of the CDR3: TGTGCCAGCAGTTACGGCGGACTCTCTGGAAACACCATATATTTT.

This sequence joins TRBV5-1 and TRBJ2-3, with 9 positions matching TRBD2. V shed 4 bases and J 2 bases; nucleotides not matched to a gene: 11. CDR1 and CDR2 from the germline V gene are SGHRS and YFSETQ. The CDR3 runs to 17 residues. The CDR3 coding sequence is TGCGCCAGCAGCAAATCAGTAGCGGGAGCTTACACAGATACGCAGTATTTT. Translated, it gives CASSKSVAGAYTDTQYF.